This TCR beta chain was recorded in a study of beta chain features in type 1 diabetes. As for the study in general: On cell yields, gender and age, patients and healthy donors were similar. Study findings and constraints: In all four CD4+ subsets, TCRB CDR3 length was significantly, moderately reduced in type 1 diabetes. The VDJ junctions of type 1 diabetes patients carried fewer insertions and more deletions.

There was one heparinised blood draw per donor, averaging roughly 0.12 L. Sorted CD4+ subsets: naive, central memory, regulatory, stem cell-like memory (CD45RO/CCR7/CD25/CD127/CD95/CD27 panel). Reverse transcription of all isolated RNA meant that expressed TCRB transcripts were sequenced. Sequencing was performed with immunoSEQ multiplex PCR; in TCRdb, only in-frame clones are kept and a portion is missing. The sample carries 230,000 or so clones, 16% recorded once. The V and J ends lost 5 bases and 3 bases, in that order; junction bases with no gene match: 7. This CDR3 has 14 amino acids. Germline-derived CDR1 and CDR2 are MDHEN and SYDVKM. This clone was observed a handful of times. The antigen is not known.

This TCR came from a man aged 25 to 40 with type 1 diabetes. Sequenced: naive CD4+ T cells from blood. The genes are TRBV28 and TRBJ2-7; TRBD1 aligns across 7 bases. The CDR3 sequence: CASSQPGQYYEQYF. Written as DNA, the CDR3 is TGTGCCAGCAGTCAGCCGGGACAGTACTACGAGCAGTACTTC.